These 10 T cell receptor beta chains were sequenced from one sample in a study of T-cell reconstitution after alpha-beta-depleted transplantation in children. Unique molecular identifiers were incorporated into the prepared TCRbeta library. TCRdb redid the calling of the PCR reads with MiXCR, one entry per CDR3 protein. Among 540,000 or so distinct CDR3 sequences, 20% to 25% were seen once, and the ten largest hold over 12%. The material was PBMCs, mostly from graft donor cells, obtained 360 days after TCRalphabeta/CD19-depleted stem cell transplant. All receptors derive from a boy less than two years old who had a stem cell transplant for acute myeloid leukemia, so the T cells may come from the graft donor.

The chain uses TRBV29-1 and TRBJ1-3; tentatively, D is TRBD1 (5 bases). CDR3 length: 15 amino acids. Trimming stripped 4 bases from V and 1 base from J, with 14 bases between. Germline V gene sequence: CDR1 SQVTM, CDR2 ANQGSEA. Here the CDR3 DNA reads TGCAGCGTTGTTGGTTTGGGGGAATCTGGAAACACCATATATTTT. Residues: CSVVGLGESGNTIYF.

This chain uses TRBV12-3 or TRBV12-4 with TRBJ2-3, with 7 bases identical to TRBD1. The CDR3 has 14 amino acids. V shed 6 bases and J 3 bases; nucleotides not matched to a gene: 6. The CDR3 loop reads CASSPTGYTDTQYF. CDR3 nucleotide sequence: TGTGCCAGCAGCCCGACAGGGTATACAGATACGCAGTATTTT.

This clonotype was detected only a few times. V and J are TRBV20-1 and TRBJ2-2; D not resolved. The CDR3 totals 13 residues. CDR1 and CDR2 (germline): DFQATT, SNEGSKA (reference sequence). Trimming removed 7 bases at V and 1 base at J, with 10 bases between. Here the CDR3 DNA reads TGCAGTGTCCCCACAATGAACACCGGGGAGCTGTTTTTT. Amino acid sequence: CSVPTMNTGELFF.

The CDR3 region has the DNA TGTGCCAGCTCCGGGACTAGGCTCTACGAGCAGTACTTC. It translates to CASSGTRLYEQYF. The chain employs TRBV11-2 and TRBJ2-7; 8 bases are a match to TRBD2. V shed 8 bases, J shed 3 bases, and the junction held 6 bases outside the gene matches. In germline, CDR1 is SGHAT, CDR2 FQNNGV. The CDR3 totals 13 residues.

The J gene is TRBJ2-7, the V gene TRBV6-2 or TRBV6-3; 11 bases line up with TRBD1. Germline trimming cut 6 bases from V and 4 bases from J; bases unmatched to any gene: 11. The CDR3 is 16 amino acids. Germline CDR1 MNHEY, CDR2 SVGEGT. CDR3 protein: CASSPHGQGAWYEQYF. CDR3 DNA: TGTGCCAGCAGCCCACATGGACAGGGGGCATGGTACGAGCAGTACTTC.

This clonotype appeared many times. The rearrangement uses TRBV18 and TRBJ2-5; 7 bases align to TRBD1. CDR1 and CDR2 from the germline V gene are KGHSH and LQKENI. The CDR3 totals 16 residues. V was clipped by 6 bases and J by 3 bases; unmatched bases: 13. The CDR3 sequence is CASSPISQTGKETQYF. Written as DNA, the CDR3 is TGTGCCAGCTCCCCAATATCACAGACAGGGAAAGAGACCCAGTACTTC.

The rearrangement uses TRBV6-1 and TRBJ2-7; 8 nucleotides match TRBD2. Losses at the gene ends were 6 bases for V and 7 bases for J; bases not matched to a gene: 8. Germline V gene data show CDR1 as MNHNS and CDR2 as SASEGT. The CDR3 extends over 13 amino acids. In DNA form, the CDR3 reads TGTGCCAGCAGGGTAGCGGGGACCTCTGAGCAGTACTTC. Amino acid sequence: CASRVAGTSEQYF.

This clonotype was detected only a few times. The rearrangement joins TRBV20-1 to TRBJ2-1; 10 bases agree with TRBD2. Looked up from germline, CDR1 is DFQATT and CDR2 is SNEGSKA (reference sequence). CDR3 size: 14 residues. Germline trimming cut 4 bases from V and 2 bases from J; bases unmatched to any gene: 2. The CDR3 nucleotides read TGCAGTGCTATAGCGGGGGGAACCTACAATGAGCAGTTCTTC. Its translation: CSAIAGGTYNEQFF.

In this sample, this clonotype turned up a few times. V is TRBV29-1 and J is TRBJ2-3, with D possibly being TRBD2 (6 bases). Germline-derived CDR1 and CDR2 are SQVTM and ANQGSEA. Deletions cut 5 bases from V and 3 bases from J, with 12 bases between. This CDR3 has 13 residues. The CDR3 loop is CSVPGGRTDTQYF. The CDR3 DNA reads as TGCAGCGTTCCCGGGGGACGTACAGATACGCAGTATTTT.

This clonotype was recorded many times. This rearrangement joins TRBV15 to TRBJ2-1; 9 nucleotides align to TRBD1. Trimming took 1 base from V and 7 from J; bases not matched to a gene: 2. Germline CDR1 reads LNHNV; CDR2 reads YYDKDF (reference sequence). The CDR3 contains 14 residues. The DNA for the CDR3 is TGTGCCACCAGCAGAGGGGACAGGGAAAATGAGCAGTTCTTC. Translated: CATSRGDRENEQFF.